This entry describes one T cell receptor (beta chain). No antigen is known for it. This specimen comes from a study of cytomegalovirus exposure and HLA in healthy donors. 13 Jbeta primers and 60 Vbeta primers were used for the PCR. Clones were sequenced by immunoSEQ multiplex PCR, and TCRdb holds only the in-frame ones, with some missing. The clone table shows roughly 190,000 clones, with the ten largest holding about 6%. Germline loops: CDR1 GTSNPN, CDR2 SVGIG (reference sequence). CDR3 length equals 14 residues. V shed 0 bases and J shed 0 bases, with 9 bases lying between them. General study findings and limits: A later analysis reported that several of the most significant clusters appeared to be linked to common viral pathogens, among them Epstein-Barr virus. From TCR beta sequences, most subjects' HLA-A and HLA-B alleles were reportedly predicted accurately. TCR association rates varied by HLA locus in a later analysis, with DRB1 highest and HLA-C lowest.

This chain uses TRBV30 with TRBJ2-7; TRBD2 is a possible D gene (6 bases). The clonotype originates from a man younger than 40 in good health and CMV-seronegative. The sequenced sample was PBMCs. The CDR3 DNA reads as TGTGCCTGGAGTGTTGGGGGGAGCTCCTACGAGCAGTACTTC. Translated: CAWSVGGSSYEQYF.